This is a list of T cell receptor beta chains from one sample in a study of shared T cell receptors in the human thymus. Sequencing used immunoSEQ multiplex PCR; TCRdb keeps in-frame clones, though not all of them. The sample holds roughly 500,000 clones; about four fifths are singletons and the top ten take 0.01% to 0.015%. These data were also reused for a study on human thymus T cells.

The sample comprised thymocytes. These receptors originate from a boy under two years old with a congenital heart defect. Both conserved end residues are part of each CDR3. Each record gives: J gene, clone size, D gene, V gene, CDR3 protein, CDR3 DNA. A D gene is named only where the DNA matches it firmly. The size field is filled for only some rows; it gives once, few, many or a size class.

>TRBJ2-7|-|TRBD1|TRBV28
CASRRDRGRYEQYF
TGTGCCAGCAGGCGGGACAGGGGCCGCTACGAGCAGTACTTC
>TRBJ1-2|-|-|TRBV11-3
CASSLGPGVGYTF
TGTGCCAGCAGCCTAGGGCCAGGGGTCGGCTACACCTTC
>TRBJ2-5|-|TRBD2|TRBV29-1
CSVGDSGRGETQYF
TGCAGCGTTGGGGATAGCGGGAGAGGAGAGACCCAGTACTTC
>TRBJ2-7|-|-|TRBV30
CAWRWGRGPYEQYF
TGTGCCTGGAGGTGGGGCCGTGGGCCCTACGAGCAGTACTTC
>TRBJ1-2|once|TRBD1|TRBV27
CASSSYRGRAYGYTF
TGTGCCAGCAGTTCCTACAGGGGGCGCGCCTATGGCTACACCTTC
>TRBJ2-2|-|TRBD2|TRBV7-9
CASSCTTSGNRELFF
TGTGCCAGCAGCTGTACAACCAGCGGGAATCGGGAGCTGTTTTTT
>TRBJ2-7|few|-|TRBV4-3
CASSQRDSNMGGHEQYF
TGCGCCAGCAGCCAAAGGGACTCGAATATGGGTGGCCACGAGCAGTACTTC
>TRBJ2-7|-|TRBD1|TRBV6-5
CASSYRDRRYEQYF
TGTGCCAGCAGTTACCGGGACAGGCGGTACGAGCAGTACTTC
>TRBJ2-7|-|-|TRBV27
CASSVGLPVLNEQYF
TGTGCCAGCAGCGTGGGACTCCCTGTGCTCAACGAGCAGTACTTC
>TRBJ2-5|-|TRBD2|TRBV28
CASRQPGLAGVETQYF
TGTGCCAGCAGGCAACCGGGACTAGCGGGAGTGGAGACCCAGTACTTC
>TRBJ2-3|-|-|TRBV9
CASSVDARALDTQYF
TGTGCCAGCAGCGTAGACGCGAGAGCTTTAGATACGCAGTATTTT